This TCR beta chain was sequenced for a study of human T cells and chemical hapten exposure (dated by TCRdb to the early 2020s). For the study in its entirety: For sensitization, 2% DPC in acetone was applied to a roughly 2 cm by roughly 2 cm area of upper inner arm skin. Libraries were combined into a pool for sequencing, and differences in TCR yield between samples came mainly from small differences in library volumes within the pool. Patients additionally received weekly therapeutic DPC doses to the scalp throughout the approximately 24-week study period. Twenty-nine alopecia patients gave blood for TCR sequencing at one to four time points (pre-sensitization, 2, 6 and 24 weeks). Alopecia areata with under or over 50% scalp involvement, alopecia totalis and alopecia universalis were represented in the patient cohort, which was mostly female. Patch testing was performed on the upper back with Finn chambers containing 0.01% DPC, and the patch tests were scored after 6 days according to International Contact Dermatitis Research Group standards. In alopecia patients, the study followed how the peripheral blood TCR repertoire changed in vivo over primary and secondary sensitization to diphenylcyclopropenone (DPC), a hapten. Blood samples were taken from patients before sensitization (week 0) and at 2, 6 and about 24 weeks after DPC sensitization. Overall study results and their limits: The number of PT1 expanded TCRs positively correlated with patch test score, significant at thresholds 8, 16 and 32 but not 4. Repeated subsampling changed both the strength of the expansion versus patch-test correlation and the threshold at which the correlation became significant. Because all patients had alopecia, a presumed autoimmune disease, the immune response of the patients might differ from that of healthy individuals. The number of TCRs above 1 in 1000 frequency did not change with DPC sensitization; there was no evidence of global repertoire structure alterations. Expanded TCRs formed significantly more large CDR3 similarity clusters than pre-sensitization or healthy control sets, consistent with antigen-driven responses.

Including the terminal cysteine and phenylalanine, the CDR3 comprises 17 residues. Only CDR3 DNA is held: 51 bases, read in frame from base 1. From the germline V gene, CDR1 is LGHNA and CDR2 is YSLEER. V and J lose 1 base and 0 bases, and a span of 13 bases separates them. What this sample's time point label stands for: pre-sensitization, week 0. The label giving this sample's treatment or condition can be read as: therapeutic diphenylcyclopropenone sensitization with weekly scalp DPC. At every patch-test visit, the blood draw took place before the patch test was put on. Eligible patients were aged 18 to 70, diagnosed with alopecia, deemed suitable for DPC therapy, and excluded if pregnant. Unfractionated whole blood was collected in Tempus Blood RNA tubes, and total RNA was extracted from that blood. This clonotype was picked up many times. No antigen is known for it. No clone much larger than this one lies a single base away; base qualities are absent.

The library relied on RACE. Data came from a NextSeq 500. During library preparation, unique molecular identifiers were attached to individual cDNA molecules so that TCRs could be counted quantitatively and reproducibly. For every blood RNA sample, sequencing covered both the TCR alpha and TCR beta chains. In the authors' own workflow: Samples had a median of about 96,000 TCRs, with a range from roughly 20,000 to 690,600. The Decombinator software suite was used to annotate V, J and CDR3 in the TCR reads. Every sample was subsampled to the same number of TCRs (28,000) for the PS versus PT1 abundance plots. TCRs were defined as expanded if absent before sensitization and observed at least eight times at the 2-week time point. TCRdb's own reprocessing of the public reads used fastp at Q25 and MiXCR and kept productive beta chains. Each CDR3 protein gets just one entry, which takes the most common genes and DNA from the rows behind it. It is TCRdb's table, rather than the study itself, that gives the V and J calls and clone size. Across this sample there are around 380,000 distinct CDR3 sequences, with about 5.4% seen only once. Roughly 8.2% of the sample is taken by the ten largest.

The sequence links TRBV4-3 to TRBJ2-1; TRBD2 is perhaps the D gene, given 5 matching bases. This receptor was taken from a woman aged 18 to 35 with alopecia areata. Some clones in this sample may be carry-over from other donors' samples. The input for sequencing was whole blood, taken in connection with sensitization to the hapten diphenylcyclopropenone (DPC). CDR3 loop: CASSQAPLGSSYNEQFF. The nucleotide sequence is TGCGCCAGCAGCCAAGCCCCACTGGGGAGCTCCTACAATGAGCAGTTCTTC.